These T cell receptor beta chains were read from a single sample in a study of blood T cell repertoires in COVID-19. Assay: immunoSEQ multiplex PCR; the TCRdb copy retains only in-frame clones and omits some. The sample consists of some 330,000 clones, over 80% of them appearing once. What was sequenced was PBMCs or T cells enriched from blood (not recorded which). The receptors come from a man aged 25-45 years who had recovered from COVID-19. The CDR3 runs from the conserved cysteine through the conserved F or W. Each record gives: V gene, J gene, D gene, clone size, CDR3 DNA, CDR3 protein. A D gene is named only where the DNA matches it firmly. Clone size, where shown, is once, few, many, or a class for clones that have expanded.

TRBV7-3	TRBJ1-2	-	-	TGTGCCAGCAGCTTAGGAGTTAACTATGGCTACACCTTC	CASSLGVNYGYTF
TRBV5-5	TRBJ2-7	TRBD1	-	TGTGCCAGCAGCTTTTTAGCCGGGACAGGGTTAGACGAGCAGTACTTC	CASSFLAGTGLDEQYF
TRBV24-1	TRBJ1-5	-	-	TGTGCCACCAGTGTAGGAGGGTGGAGCAATCAGCCCCAGCATTTT	CATSVGGWSNQPQHF
TRBV9	TRBJ1-4	-	-	TGTGCCAGCAGCGCCCACAGTGCAACTAATGAAAAACTGTTTTTT	CASSAHSATNEKLFF
TRBV7-9	TRBJ2-7	-	-	TGTGCCAGCAGCTTTAGCCCCAAACCCCCATCGGACGAGCAGTACTTC	CASSFSPKPPSDEQYF
TRBV5-6	TRBJ2-5	-	-	TGTGCCAGCAGGGGGGGGCTAGCGGCCCAAGAGACCCAGTACTTC	CASRGGLAAQETQYF
TRBV5-8	TRBJ2-1	TRBD1	-	TGTGCCAGCAGCGGAACAGGGGGCTCCTACAATGAGCAGTTCTTC	CASSGTGGSYNEQFF
TRBV10-1	TRBJ2-2	TRBD1	-	TGCGCCAGCAGTGACTTACAGGGGGCCATCGGGGAGCTGTTTTTT	CASSDLQGAIGELFF
TRBV10-3	TRBJ2-3	-	-	TGTGCCATCAGCAACTTGGATACGCAGTATTTT	CAISNLDTQYF
TRBV28	TRBJ1-5	TRBD1	-	TGTGCCAGCAGCCTTAGACAGGGGTGGCAGCCCCAGCATTTT	CASSLRQGWQPQHF
TRBV18	TRBJ2-7	-	-	TGTGCCAGCTCACCAACCAGCTCCTACGAGCAGTACTTC	CASSPTSSYEQYF
TRBV5-1	TRBJ1-2	TRBD1	-	TGCGCCAGCAGCCCGAAAGGACAGGGGGGAGGCTACACCTTC	CASSPKGQGGGYTF
TRBV18	TRBJ2-3	-	-	TGTGCCAGCTCACCACGAGTTCAGGCCACAGATACGCAGTATTTT	CASSPRVQATDTQYF
TRBV5-4	TRBJ2-7	TRBD2	-	TGTGCCAGCAGCTCACCGGGACTAGGCTCCTACGAGCAGTACTTC	CASSSPGLGSYEQYF
TRBV3-1/TRBV3-2	TRBJ1-2	-	-	TGTGCCAGCAGCCCACCGACAGTTTTCATTGGCTACACCTTC	CASSPPTVFIGYTF
TRBV7-9	TRBJ2-1	TRBD1	-	TGTGCCAGCAGCTCCCGGGACAGGGGGTTGGGTGAGCAGTTCTTC	CASSSRDRGLGEQFF
TRBV14	TRBJ2-2	TRBD2	-	TGTGCCAGCAGCCCCCGGGGTAGCGGGATAACGAACACCGGGGAGCTGTTTTTT	CASSPRGSGITNTGELFF
TRBV28	TRBJ1-2	TRBD1	-	TGTGCCAGCAGTTTTTCGGACAGGAACTATGGCTACACCTTC	CASSFSDRNYGYTF
TRBV3-1/TRBV3-2	TRBJ2-1	TRBD1	-	TGTGCCAGCAGCCCGTGGACAGGGGGCCGTTACAATGAGCAGTTCTTC	CASSPWTGGRYNEQFF
TRBV7-9	TRBJ1-3	-	-	TGTGCCAGCAGCCTTCCCCCCGGAAACACCATATATTTT	CASSLPPGNTIYF
TRBV7-8	TRBJ2-7	-	-	TGTGCCAGCAGCCCCAGGGAGGAGATCTCCTACGAGCAGTACTTC	CASSPREEISYEQYF
TRBV7-3	TRBJ1-1	TRBD1	-	TGTGCCAGCAGCGACCGACAGGGGCGAAGTGAAGCTTTCTTT	CASSDRQGRSEAFF
TRBV12-3/TRBV12-4	TRBJ1-1	-	-	TGTGCCAGCAGCTCGAGGGGGTTCACTGAAGCTTTCTTT	CASSSRGFTEAFF
TRBV15	TRBJ1-1	-	-	TGTGCCACCAGCAGAGATCGGGTGAACACTGAAGCTTTCTTT	CATSRDRVNTEAFF
TRBV27	TRBJ2-5	TRBD1	few	TGTGCCAGCAGTACAGGGACAGGGGGCGCGGAGACCCAGTACTTC	CASSTGTGGAETQYF
TRBV5-1	TRBJ1-1	-	-	TGCGCCAGCAGCTTGGGTGGGGGGGTTTACACTGAAGCTTTCTTT	CASSLGGGVYTEAFF
TRBV3-1/TRBV3-2	TRBJ1-5	TRBD1	few	TGTGCCAGCAGCCAAGCGGACAGGCTCAATCAGCCCCAGCATTTT	CASSQADRLNQPQHF
TRBV5-5	TRBJ2-7	TRBD2	-	TGTGCCAGCAGCTTAAGCTTACTAGCGGATGCTTCCTACGAGCAGTACTTC	CASSLSLLADASYEQYF
TRBV18	TRBJ2-5	-	-	TGTGCCAGCTCACGGGGAGGTTCGGAGACCCAGTACTTC	CASSRGGSETQYF
TRBV5-1	TRBJ2-1	-	-	TGCGCCAGCAGCTTAACCCCGGGGAGTGAGCAGTTCTTC	CASSLTPGSEQFF
TRBV5-1	TRBJ1-4	-	-	TGCGCCAGCAGCTTGGGACGTTCGGGGGTACCACATCTTGGAGAAAAACTGTTTTTT	CASSLGRSGVPHLGEKLFF
TRBV2	TRBJ2-4	TRBD1	-	TGTGCCGTCGGGACAGGTTCGGCCAAAAACATTCAGTACTTC	CAVGTGSAKNIQYF
TRBV27	TRBJ2-2	-	-	TGTGCCAGCATACGTGTGGGGGGCACCGGGGAGCTGTTTTTT	CASIRVGGTGELFF
TRBV27	TRBJ2-7	TRBD1	-	TGTGCCAGCAGTTCAGGGGGCGCGACATCCTACGAGCAGTACTTC	CASSSGGATSYEQYF
TRBV9	TRBJ1-5	-	-	TGTGCCAGCAGCGTAGAACCGGGTAATCAGCCCCAGCATTTT	CASSVEPGNQPQHF
TRBV6-1	TRBJ2-2	-	-	TGTGCCAGCAGTGAATTTTCTGGGCCCGGGGAGCTGTTTTTT	CASSEFSGPGELFF
TRBV27	TRBJ1-3	-	few	TGTGCCACTAAGACAGGCGCCTCTGGAAACACCATATATTTT	CATKTGASGNTIYF
TRBV6-1	TRBJ1-3	-	-	TGTGCCAGCAGTGATAGCCCGACTGGAAACACCATATATTTT	CASSDSPTGNTIYF
TRBV5-5	TRBJ1-4	-	once	TGTGCCAGCAGCTTGGCAGGGGCGCGGTATGAAAAACTGTTTTTT	CASSLAGARYEKLFF
TRBV6-5	TRBJ1-5	-	-	TGTGCCAGCAGTTTGTGGGGGGGAAATCAGCCCCAGCATTTT	CASSLWGGNQPQHF
TRBV5-6	TRBJ2-5	TRBD2	-	TGTGCCAGCAGCTCGGAGCGGGGGAGAGAGACCCAGTACTTC	CASSSERGRETQYF
TRBV21-1	TRBJ2-2	-	-	TGTGCCAGCAGCAACCTAGTCCCGAACACCGGGGAGCTGTTTTTT	CASSNLVPNTGELFF
TRBV27	TRBJ1-1	-	-	TGTGCCAGCAGTACACCAAACAGGGTCGCGAACACTGAAGCTTTCTTT	CASSTPNRVANTEAFF
TRBV12-3/TRBV12-4	TRBJ1-4	-	-	TGTGCCAGCAGTCTCGGACAGTCAGAAAAACTGTTTTTT	CASSLGQSEKLFF
TRBV10-3	TRBJ1-2	-	-	TGTGCCATCAGTAAACAGGAAACTAACTATGGCTACACCTTC	CAISKQETNYGYTF
TRBV4-1	TRBJ2-1	-	-	TGCGCCAGCAGCCAAGATACGGACAATGAGCAGTTCTTC	CASSQDTDNEQFF
TRBV9	TRBJ2-3	TRBD1	-	TGTGCCAGCAGCCTGGACAGGGTGGGAGATACGCAGTATTTT	CASSLDRVGDTQYF
TRBV5-1	TRBJ1-1	TRBD1	-	TGCGCCAGCAGCTTGGTACAGGGGTTGGGGAACACTGAAGCTTTCTTT	CASSLVQGLGNTEAFF
TRBV18	TRBJ2-3	-	-	TGTGCCAGCTCACCAAGGATGGGGGGATCCCGCGGCACAGATACGCAGTATTTT	CASSPRMGGSRGTDTQYF
TRBV9	TRBJ1-1	TRBD1	-	TGTGCCAGCAGCTTCCGACAGGGGGCTGAAGCTTTCTTT	CASSFRQGAEAFF
TRBV10-2	TRBJ2-1	TRBD2	-	TGCGCCAGCGATAAGACTAGCGGGGGCCAATACAATGAGCAGTTCTTC	CASDKTSGGQYNEQFF
TRBV27	TRBJ1-6	-	-	TGTGCCAGCAGTTTTTCTCGGTCCTTCTCTTCACCCCTCCACTTT	CASSFSRSFSSPLHF
TRBV9	TRBJ2-5	-	-	TGTGCCAGCAGCGTAGATCCGGGGGTGGGAGAGACCCAGTACTTC	CASSVDPGVGETQYF
TRBV19	TRBJ2-5	-	-	TGTGCCAGTAGTACCCAAAGGCGGGAGACCCAGTACTTC	CASSTQRRETQYF
TRBV19	TRBJ2-7	-	-	TGTGCCAGTAGTATTGGAACAGGGCCCTACGAGCAGTACTTC	CASSIGTGPYEQYF
TRBV14	TRBJ2-1	-	-	TGTGCCAGCAGCCAGCCGGGAACTTCCTACAATGAGCAGTTCTTC	CASSQPGTSYNEQFF
TRBV2	TRBJ2-5	-	few	TGTGCCAGCCTGACAGAGTACCAAGAGACCCAGTACTTC	CASLTEYQETQYF
TRBV5-6	TRBJ1-5	-	-	TGTGCCAGCAAAGGACGGGACAATCAGCCCCAGCATTTT	CASKGRDNQPQHF
TRBV5-1	TRBJ2-5	-	few	TGCGCCAGCAGCTTGGACCCCAGGGAGACCCAGTACTTC	CASSLDPRETQYF